A single sample gave rise to the 8 T cell receptor beta chains below, sequenced in a study of T-cell memory formation after mild COVID-19. TCRdb itself ran the 5' RACE reads through MiXCR, one entry per CDR3 protein. The sample carries under 350,000 distinct CDR3 sequences, around 15% recorded once. Sequencing was done on a sample of PBMCs or a T cell subset sorted from them (not recorded which). The source of these receptors is a man aged 18 to 29 who had mild COVID-19 (a few samples of this study predate the infection). Cell type and time point are not known.

This clonotype has only a few counts. The rearrangement uses TRBV7-3 and TRBJ2-5; D unresolved. Germline values: CDR1 SGHTA, CDR2 FQGTGA. Trimming cost V 4 bases and J 4 bases, with 10 bases left between them. This CDR3 has 13 residues. The CDR3 protein is CASSSLGGETQYF. CDR3 coding DNA: TGTGCCAGCAGCTCCCTCGGCGGAGAGACCCAGTACTTC.

The chain couples TRBV6-5 to TRBJ1-3; no firm D call. Trimming stripped 0 bases from V and 3 bases from J, with 12 bases between. Germline V gives CDR1 MNHEY, CDR2 SVGAGI. This CDR3 is 16 amino acids long. In DNA, the CDR3 is TGTGCCAGCAGTTACTCAGGGTTTTTTCATGGAAACACCATATATTTT. The encoded protein is CASSYSGFFHGNTIYF.

This clonotype was seen a few times. V usage is TRBV6-4 and J usage is TRBJ2-7; possible D gene TRBD2, 5 bases. Germline V lookup: CDR1 MRHNA, CDR2 SNTAGT. The CDR3 runs 15 residues. The CDR3 protein is CASSDSDRIRGEQYV. The CDR3 region has the DNA TGCGCCAGCAGTGACTCGGACCGGATAAGAGGGGAGCAGTACGTC.

In its sample, this clonotype was seen a few times. V gene TRBV29-1 combines with J gene TRBJ1-2, with D unresolved. CDR1 is SQVTM and CDR2 is ANQGSEA in the germline V gene. CDR3 length equals 12 residues. The V end lost 4 bases, the J end lost 0 bases, and 6 bases lay between the germline ends. This chain's CDR3 is CSVAEANYGYTF. CDR3 nucleotides: TGCAGCGTTGCTGAGGCTAACTATGGCTACACCTTC.

In its sample, this clonotype was seen a few times. The chain recombines TRBV7-9 with TRBJ2-4; D possibly uses TRBD1 or TRBD2 (6 bases each). Trimming pared 6 bases from V and 8 bases from J, leaving 23 bases between. The CDR3 extends over 16 amino acids. The germline V gene encodes CDR1 SEHNR and CDR2 FQNEAQ (reference sequence). This CDR3 is CASRVEGGPSGDIQYF. The CDR3 coding sequence is TGTGCCAGCAGGGTAGAAGGGGGGCCCTCCGGAGACATTCAGTACTTC.

This clonotype was seen a few times. The chain uses TRBV4-1 and TRBJ1-2, with D perhaps matching TRBD1 (6 bases). The length of the CDR3 is 14 residues. Germline V CDR1 and CDR2: MGHRA, YSYEKL. Deletions cut 5 bases from V and 3 bases from J, with 13 bases between. The CDR3 DNA sequence: TGCGCCAGCAGCTCGGGGGGGGCGGACTATGGCTACACCTTC. Its protein is CASSSGGADYGYTF.

This clonotype was recorded a few times. The V gene is TRBV5-1, the J gene TRBJ2-5, with D perhaps TRBD1 or TRBD2 (5 bases each). The germline V gene encodes CDR1 SGHRS and CDR2 YFSETQ. The CDR3 consists of 14 residues. V lost 2 bases and J lost 1, with 9 bases in between. The CDR3 DNA sequence: TGCGCCAGCAGCTTCCGGGGCCTCCAAGAGACCCAGTACTTC. Translated, it gives CASSFRGLQETQYF.

The genes are TRBV5-5 and TRBJ1-4; D gene unclear. The CDR3 sequence is 13 residues long. V shed 0 bases and J shed 5 bases, with 5 bases lying between them. Per the germline V gene, CDR1 is SGHKS and CDR2 is YYEKEE (reference sequence). The DNA of the CDR3 is TGTGCCAGCAGCTTGGATGACAATGAAAAACTGTTTTTT. This encodes CASSLDDNEKLFF.